Listed below are T cell receptor beta chains from one sample, sequenced in a study of beta chain features in type 1 diabetes. Repertoires were generated with immunoSEQ multiplex PCR, while TCRdb's copy carries only in-frame clones and drops some. The sample holds some 250,000 clones; 11% are singletons and the top ten take over 0.015%. What was sequenced was naive CD4+ T cells from blood. The receptors stem from a man aged 30 to 39 with type 1 diabetes. CDR3s include the opening cysteine and the closing phenylalanine or tryptophan. The order of the fields is D gene, J gene, clone size, V gene, CDR3 DNA, CDR3 protein. The D gene is left open where the match is weak. A row's size may be missing; if present it is once, few, many or a size class.

d_gene: TRBD2; j_gene: TRBJ2-3; abundance: few; v_gene: TRBV6-5; CDR3nt: TGTGCCAGCAGGGCCAGCGGGGTGATAGATACGCAGTATTTT; CDR3aa: CASRASGVIDTQYF
d_gene: TRBD2; j_gene: TRBJ2-7; abundance: .; v_gene: TRBV5-4; CDR3nt: TGTGCCAGCAGCCCCCCGCCTGGGGCGGGGGGGCCCTCCTACGAGCAGTACTTC; CDR3aa: CASSPPPGAGGPSYEQYF
d_gene: TRBD1; j_gene: TRBJ2-5; abundance: few; v_gene: TRBV5-1; CDR3nt: TGCGCCAGCAGCTTGGATTTAGGGGGCCGGGGAGAGACCCAGTACTTC; CDR3aa: CASSLDLGGRGETQYF
d_gene: .; j_gene: TRBJ1-2; abundance: few; v_gene: TRBV29-1; CDR3nt: TGCAGCGTTGAGGAGAACTATGGCTACACCTTC; CDR3aa: CSVEENYGYTF
d_gene: .; j_gene: TRBJ1-4; abundance: .; v_gene: TRBV4-3; CDR3nt: TGCGCCAGCAGCCAAGGTGCAGGTGAAAAACTGTTTTTT; CDR3aa: CASSQGAGEKLFF
d_gene: TRBD2; j_gene: TRBJ2-1; abundance: .; v_gene: TRBV5-4; CDR3nt: TGTGCCAGCAGCTTGGACCGTCGCGGGGGGGACAATGAGCAGTTCTTC; CDR3aa: CASSLDRRGGDNEQFF
d_gene: .; j_gene: TRBJ1-6; abundance: few; v_gene: TRBV7-2; CDR3nt: TGTGCCAGCAGCTTAAAGGGGTTGAATTCACCCCTCCACTTT; CDR3aa: CASSLKGLNSPLHF
d_gene: .; j_gene: TRBJ1-1; abundance: few; v_gene: TRBV7-9; CDR3nt: TGTGCCAGCTTTCCAGGGGTGAACACTGAAGCTTTCTTT; CDR3aa: CASFPGVNTEAFF
d_gene: TRBD1; j_gene: TRBJ1-5; abundance: .; v_gene: TRBV30; CDR3nt: TGTGCCTGGAGTTGGACAGGGCTTCAGCCCCAGCATTTT; CDR3aa: CAWSWTGLQPQHF
d_gene: .; j_gene: TRBJ1-1; abundance: .; v_gene: TRBV5-1; CDR3nt: TGCGCCAGCAGCCCCGGGAACACTGAAGCTTTCTTT; CDR3aa: CASSPGNTEAFF
d_gene: .; j_gene: TRBJ2-7; abundance: .; v_gene: TRBV30; CDR3nt: TGTGCCTGGAGTGACGGGGGGCGCCGCCCTGGTTTC; CDR3aa: CAWSDGGRRPGF
d_gene: .; j_gene: TRBJ2-2; abundance: .; v_gene: TRBV9; CDR3nt: TGTGCCAGCAGCGTAGATCCAAACACCGGGGAGCTGTTTTTT; CDR3aa: CASSVDPNTGELFF
d_gene: .; j_gene: TRBJ1-1; abundance: .; v_gene: TRBV20-1; CDR3nt: TGCAGTACGGGGTGGACTGAAGCTTTCTTT; CDR3aa: CSTGWTEAFF
d_gene: TRBD2; j_gene: TRBJ2-5; abundance: few; v_gene: TRBV7-3; CDR3nt: TGTGCCAGCAGCTTTTCTAGCGGGGAGACCCAGTACTTC; CDR3aa: CASSFSSGETQYF
d_gene: .; j_gene: TRBJ2-6; abundance: few; v_gene: TRBV19; CDR3nt: TGTGCCAATACGGGACACACCTCTGGGGCCAACGTCCTGACTTTC; CDR3aa: CANTGHTSGANVLTF
d_gene: TRBD1; j_gene: TRBJ1-2; abundance: few; v_gene: TRBV4-3; CDR3nt: TGCGCCAGCAGCCCCGGACAGGGCCCTAACTATGGCTACACCTTC; CDR3aa: CASSPGQGPNYGYTF
d_gene: .; j_gene: TRBJ1-5; abundance: .; v_gene: TRBV23-1; CDR3nt: TGCGCCAGCGGCCCCGGGGGACGGGGGGGTCAGCCCCAGCATTTT; CDR3aa: CASGPGGRGGQPQHF
d_gene: TRBD1; j_gene: TRBJ1-2; abundance: .; v_gene: TRBV11-2; CDR3nt: TGTGCCAGCAGCCCCTACAGGGGGCGGTGGAATGGCTACACCTTC; CDR3aa: CASSPYRGRWNGYTF
d_gene: TRBD1; j_gene: TRBJ2-7; abundance: .; v_gene: TRBV19; CDR3nt: TGTGCCTCCGCCCGGGGACAGGGTGGCGAGCAGTACTTC; CDR3aa: CASARGQGGEQYF
d_gene: .; j_gene: TRBJ1-1; abundance: .; v_gene: TRBV6-5; CDR3nt: TGTGCCAGCAGACAGACAGGACGAGCTTTCTTT; CDR3aa: CASRQTGRAFF
d_gene: TRBD1; j_gene: TRBJ1-2; abundance: few; v_gene: TRBV28; CDR3nt: TGTGCCAGCAGCCTCAGGGGGAACTATGGCTACACCTTC; CDR3aa: CASSLRGNYGYTF
d_gene: .; j_gene: TRBJ2-7; abundance: few; v_gene: TRBV7-2; CDR3nt: TGTGCCAGCAGCTTAGCTGGAGGGGGCGGCAACGAGCAGTACTTC; CDR3aa: CASSLAGGGGNEQYF
d_gene: .; j_gene: TRBJ2-1; abundance: few; v_gene: TRBV20-1; CDR3nt: TGCAGTGCCGCCGGACAAGACAATCTTCTCTTC; CDR3aa: CSAAGQDNLLF
d_gene: .; j_gene: TRBJ1-6; abundance: .; v_gene: TRBV2; CDR3nt: TGTGCCAGCAGGGCCATGGGAGATTCACCCCTCCACTTT; CDR3aa: CASRAMGDSPLHF
d_gene: .; j_gene: TRBJ1-6; abundance: .; v_gene: TRBV7-3; CDR3nt: TGTGCCAGCAGCATCGGGGGGCCGAGTGATTCACCCCTCCACTTT; CDR3aa: CASSIGGPSDSPLHF
d_gene: .; j_gene: TRBJ2-7; abundance: .; v_gene: TRBV29-1; CDR3nt: TGCAGCGTTGGGATCCGCAGGGACTCCTACGAGCAGTACTTC; CDR3aa: CSVGIRRDSYEQYF
d_gene: .; j_gene: TRBJ2-5; abundance: few; v_gene: TRBV19; CDR3nt: TGTGCCAGTAGTATACAGATCCAAGAGACCCAGTACTTC; CDR3aa: CASSIQIQETQYF
d_gene: .; j_gene: TRBJ2-3; abundance: few; v_gene: TRBV6-5; CDR3nt: TGTGCCAGCGGTCAGCGGACCCCTTCGGATACGCAGTATTTT; CDR3aa: CASGQRTPSDTQYF
d_gene: .; j_gene: TRBJ2-5; abundance: .; v_gene: TRBV7-6; CDR3nt: TGTGCCAGCAGCTCTCGGGAGACCCAGTACTTC; CDR3aa: CASSSRETQYF
d_gene: TRBD1; j_gene: TRBJ2-5; abundance: .; v_gene: TRBV10-3; CDR3nt: TGTGCCATCAGTGAGGGGACAGGGGGACCCCAAGAGACCCAGTACTTC; CDR3aa: CAISEGTGGPQETQYF
d_gene: TRBD1; j_gene: TRBJ1-2; abundance: few; v_gene: TRBV7-8; CDR3nt: TGTGCCAGCAGCTTGGTACCGGGACAGGGGAACTATGGCTACACCTTC; CDR3aa: CASSLVPGQGNYGYTF
d_gene: TRBD2; j_gene: TRBJ2-1; abundance: few; v_gene: TRBV5-1; CDR3nt: TGCGCCAGCAGCACCCCCCTAGCGGGGGGGCATGAGCAGTTCTTC; CDR3aa: CASSTPLAGGHEQFF
d_gene: .; j_gene: TRBJ2-7; abundance: few; v_gene: TRBV6-6; CDR3nt: TGTGCCAGCAGATCCGGGACCTACGAGCAGTACTTC; CDR3aa: CASRSGTYEQYF
d_gene: .; j_gene: TRBJ2-5; abundance: few; v_gene: TRBV11-3; CDR3nt: TGTGCCAGCAGCCTCGGACTATCATCGGTGGAGACCCAGTACTTC; CDR3aa: CASSLGLSSVETQYF
d_gene: .; j_gene: TRBJ1-4; abundance: .; v_gene: TRBV28; CDR3nt: TGTGCCAGCAGTTCACAGGTTGCAACTAATGAAAAACTGTTTTTT; CDR3aa: CASSSQVATNEKLFF
d_gene: .; j_gene: TRBJ2-1; abundance: few; v_gene: TRBV7-9; CDR3nt: TGTGCCAGCAGCTTAGTGGAGTTCCCCAATGAGCAGTTCTTC; CDR3aa: CASSLVEFPNEQFF
d_gene: TRBD2; j_gene: TRBJ2-5; abundance: .; v_gene: TRBV9; CDR3nt: TGTGCCAGCAGCGTAGCTCTAGCGGGTCGTCAGACCCAGTACTTC; CDR3aa: CASSVALAGRQTQYF
d_gene: .; j_gene: TRBJ2-7; abundance: .; v_gene: TRBV9; CDR3nt: TGTGCCAGCAGCGTAGCGCCTAGCGAATCCTACGAGCAGTACTTC; CDR3aa: CASSVAPSESYEQYF
d_gene: .; j_gene: TRBJ2-1; abundance: .; v_gene: TRBV5-1; CDR3nt: TGCGCCAGCAGCTTGAAGAAATCTCCTAGCTCCTACAATGAGCAGTTCTTC; CDR3aa: CASSLKKSPSSYNEQFF
d_gene: .; j_gene: TRBJ2-2; abundance: .; v_gene: TRBV19; CDR3nt: TGTGCCAGTAGTATAGGGGCGGGCAGCTGGGACACCGGGGAGCTGTTTTTT; CDR3aa: CASSIGAGSWDTGELFF
d_gene: TRBD1; j_gene: TRBJ1-2; abundance: .; v_gene: TRBV6-7; CDR3nt: TGTGCCAGCAGACCGCACCCGGACAGGGTGGATGGCTACACCTTC; CDR3aa: CASRPHPDRVDGYTF
d_gene: .; j_gene: TRBJ1-6; abundance: few; v_gene: TRBV6-5; CDR3nt: TGTGCCAGCAGTCCCTTCCGGACAGACCCCCGCACCCTCCACTTT; CDR3aa: CASSPFRTDPRTLHF
d_gene: TRBD1; j_gene: TRBJ2-7; abundance: .; v_gene: TRBV6-1; CDR3nt: TGTGCCAGCATCCTTGGACAGGACCCCTACGAGCAGTACTTC; CDR3aa: CASILGQDPYEQYF
d_gene: .; j_gene: TRBJ1-1; abundance: few; v_gene: TRBV10-3; CDR3nt: TGTGCCATCAGTGGGGGCGCTTCCAGTCTAAACACTGAAGCTTTCTTT; CDR3aa: CAISGGASSLNTEAFF
d_gene: TRBD1; j_gene: TRBJ2-7; abundance: .; v_gene: TRBV18; CDR3nt: TGTGCCAGCTCACCGGGACAGGGGGGCACCTACGAGCAGTACTTC; CDR3aa: CASSPGQGGTYEQYF
d_gene: .; j_gene: TRBJ2-1; abundance: few; v_gene: TRBV5-6; CDR3nt: TGTGCCAGCAGTCCGAAGGGGGGGCTAAGGTACAATGAGCAGTTCTTC; CDR3aa: CASSPKGGLRYNEQFF
d_gene: .; j_gene: TRBJ2-1; abundance: few; v_gene: TRBV20-1; CDR3nt: TGCAGTCTTAAAGCCCCCGGTGAGCAGTTCTTC; CDR3aa: CSLKAPGEQFF
d_gene: TRBD1; j_gene: TRBJ2-5; abundance: few; v_gene: TRBV30; CDR3nt: TGTGCCTGGAGCGGGGGACAGGGGTACCAAGAGACCCAGTACTTC; CDR3aa: CAWSGGQGYQETQYF
d_gene: TRBD1; j_gene: TRBJ2-5; abundance: few; v_gene: TRBV10-3; CDR3nt: TGTGCCATCAGTGAAGGGAAGAGGACAGGGGTACAGACCCAGTACTTC; CDR3aa: CAISEGKRTGVQTQYF
d_gene: .; j_gene: TRBJ2-7; abundance: few; v_gene: TRBV18; CDR3nt: TGTGCCAGCTCTGCGGGAACCCTGTACGAGCAGTACTTC; CDR3aa: CASSAGTLYEQYF
d_gene: TRBD2; j_gene: TRBJ2-5; abundance: .; v_gene: TRBV7-2; CDR3nt: TGTGCCAGCAGCCCCGGACTAGCGGGGGGGCGGGAGACCCAGTACTTC; CDR3aa: CASSPGLAGGRETQYF
d_gene: TRBD1; j_gene: TRBJ2-2; abundance: .; v_gene: TRBV5-1; CDR3nt: TGCGCCAGCAAGGACAGGATGGGGACCGGGGAGCTGTTTTTT; CDR3aa: CASKDRMGTGELFF
d_gene: .; j_gene: TRBJ2-1; abundance: few; v_gene: TRBV14; CDR3nt: TGTGCCAGCAGCCAAGGACAGTCAGTTGAGCAGTTCTTC; CDR3aa: CASSQGQSVEQFF
d_gene: .; j_gene: TRBJ1-2; abundance: .; v_gene: TRBV7-2; CDR3nt: TGTGCCAGCAGCTTATCTTCAGGGGCTTCTAACTATGGCTACACCTTC; CDR3aa: CASSLSSGASNYGYTF
d_gene: .; j_gene: TRBJ2-2; abundance: .; v_gene: TRBV18; CDR3nt: TGTGCCAGCTCACCGAACGAAGGGGCCGGGGAGCTGTTTTTT; CDR3aa: CASSPNEGAGELFF
d_gene: TRBD1; j_gene: TRBJ1-2; abundance: .; v_gene: TRBV7-9; CDR3nt: TGTGCCAGCAGCTTAAGAGGGACAGATGGCTACACCTTC; CDR3aa: CASSLRGTDGYTF
d_gene: .; j_gene: TRBJ2-7; abundance: .; v_gene: TRBV7-2; CDR3nt: TGTGCCAGCAGCGCCGAACTTGGACAGTCCTACGAGCAGTACTTC; CDR3aa: CASSAELGQSYEQYF
d_gene: TRBD1; j_gene: TRBJ2-2; abundance: .; v_gene: TRBV7-8; CDR3nt: TGTGCCAGCAGCTTAGCGCTGGGCAGGGGGACCGGGGAGCTGTTTTTT; CDR3aa: CASSLALGRGTGELFF
d_gene: .; j_gene: TRBJ2-1; abundance: .; v_gene: TRBV5-1; CDR3nt: TGCGCCAGCAGCCCTGCGGTTTCGGATTACAATGAGCAGTTCTTC; CDR3aa: CASSPAVSDYNEQFF
d_gene: .; j_gene: TRBJ2-3; abundance: .; v_gene: TRBV7-3; CDR3nt: TGTGCCAGCAGCTTAAGTGGCAGAATAACAGATACGCAGTATTTT; CDR3aa: CASSLSGRITDTQYF